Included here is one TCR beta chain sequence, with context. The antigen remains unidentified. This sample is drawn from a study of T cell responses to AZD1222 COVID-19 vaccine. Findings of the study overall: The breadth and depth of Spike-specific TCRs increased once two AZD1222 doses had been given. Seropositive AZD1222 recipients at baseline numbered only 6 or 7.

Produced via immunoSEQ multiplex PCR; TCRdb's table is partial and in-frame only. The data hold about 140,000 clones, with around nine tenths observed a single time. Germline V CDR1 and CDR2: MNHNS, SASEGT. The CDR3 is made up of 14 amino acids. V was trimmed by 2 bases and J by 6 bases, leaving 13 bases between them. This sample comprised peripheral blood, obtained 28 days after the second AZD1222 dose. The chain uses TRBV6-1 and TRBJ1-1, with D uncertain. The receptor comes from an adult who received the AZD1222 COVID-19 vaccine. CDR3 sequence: CASSEILGVAEAFF. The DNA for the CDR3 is TGTGCCAGCAGTGAAATCCTGGGTGTTGCTGAAGCTTTCTTT.